This T cell receptor beta chain originates from a study of T cell responses to AZD1222 COVID-19 vaccine. Using immunoSEQ multiplex PCR, the repertoire was profiled, and TCRdb retains in-frame clones only, with some absent. The sample includes under 150,000 clones, under 95% of them seen just once. With 6 bases removed from V and 1 base from J, the gap between germline ends came to 6 bases. The germline V gene has CDR1 KGHDR and CDR2 SFDVKD. The CDR3 consists of 13 residues. Study-wide results and caveats: Within unmutated variant regions lay the reported targets of nearly half of spike-specific TCRs. Scientists sampled the repertoires only once the peak T cell response had passed.

Concerning this clone itself: Its antigen is undetermined.

This chain connects TRBV24-1 to TRBJ2-1; no reliable D call. This TCR was sampled from an adult in good health. The sequences come from peripheral blood, collected on day 0 of MenACWY control vaccination. CDR3 amino acids: CATSTPSYNEQFF. The CDR3 DNA follows: TGTGCCACCAGTACCCCTTCCTACAATGAGCAGTTCTTC.